The rows below give T cell receptor beta chains drawn from one sample of a study of T cell responses to AZD1222 COVID-19 vaccine. The method was immunoSEQ multiplex PCR; TCRdb's version includes in-frame clones alone and lacks a portion of them. The sample contains about 170,000 clones, more than 80% of which appear only once. Sequences were derived from peripheral blood, sampled on day 0 of AZD1222 vaccination. Source of these receptors: an adult in good health. Both conserved end residues are part of each CDR3. A D gene is named only where the DNA matches it firmly. Expanded clones get a size class; other rows say once, few or many, or leave the size out.

j_call d_call clone_size v_call cdr3_nt cdr3_aa
TRBJ2-5 - - TRBV20-1 TGCAGTGCTAGTGAAGGGGAGACCCAGTACTTC CSASEGETQYF
TRBJ2-1 - - TRBV5-6 TGTGCCAGCAGCTTGGCAGGGGTTGGTGAGCAGTTCTTC CASSLAGVGEQFF
TRBJ1-1 - - TRBV5-8 TGTGCCAGCACCCCGTGGCAGAACACTGAAGCTTTCTTT CASTPWQNTEAFF
TRBJ2-1 - - TRBV4-1 TGCGCCAGCAGCTATGAAGGGCACTACAATGAGCAGTTCTTC CASSYEGHYNEQFF
TRBJ1-5 - - TRBV19 TGTGCCAGTAGAAAACCCCGGACGGGTAATCAGCCCCAGCATTTT CASRKPRTGNQPQHF
TRBJ2-1 - - TRBV3-1/TRBV3-2 TGTGCCAGCAGCCGTGCGGGACTCCCTGGTGAGCAGTTCTTC CASSRAGLPGEQFF
TRBJ2-1 - - TRBV5-1 TGCGCCAGCAGCCCGACACTAGCTAATGAGCAGTTCTTC CASSPTLANEQFF
TRBJ1-2 - once TRBV5-1 TGCGCCAGCAGCGAGGCTAACTATGGCTACACCTTC CASSEANYGYTF
TRBJ1-2 - - TRBV25-1 TGTGCCAGCAGTGGCCGACTCTGGTCGGGATACACCTTC CASSGRLWSGYTF
TRBJ2-2 - - TRBV27 TGTGCCAGCACTCCACTAACGGGGGCCGGCGGGGAGCTGTTTTTT CASTPLTGAGGELFF
TRBJ1-2 - - TRBV6-5 TGTGCCAGCAGTCTGGGGTCCTATGGCTACACCTTC CASSLGSYGYTF
TRBJ2-7 TRBD2 - TRBV7-9 TGTGCCAGCAGCTCGCCGGGACTAGCGGGAGCCGAGCAGTACTTC CASSSPGLAGAEQYF
TRBJ1-2 TRBD1 - TRBV5-1 TGCGCCAGCAGCTTGGCTACAGGGGAATACACCTTC CASSLATGEYTF
TRBJ2-5 - - TRBV19 TGTGCCAGTAGTACGGGGTATCAAGAGACCCAGTACTTC CASSTGYQETQYF
TRBJ2-1 TRBD2 - TRBV6-5 TGTGCCAGCAGTTACTCGGCGGGAGGGACCTACAATGAGCAGTTCTTC CASSYSAGGTYNEQFF
TRBJ1-4 TRBD1 - TRBV4-1 TGCGCCAGCAGCTTCACAGGGGGCGGCGCAACTAATGAAAAACTGTTTTTT CASSFTGGGATNEKLFF
TRBJ1-6 - - TRBV15 TGTGCCACCAGCAGAGAGGGGCAGTCACCCCTCCACTTT CATSREGQSPLHF
TRBJ1-1 - - TRBV5-8 TGTGCCAGCCACTTCTCCAGAGGGAACACTGAAGCTTTCTTT CASHFSRGNTEAFF
TRBJ1-5 TRBD1 - TRBV5-5 TGTGCCAGCAGCTTCCGGACAGGGGGCCAGCCCCAGCATTTT CASSFRTGGQPQHF
TRBJ2-7 TRBD1 - TRBV27 TGTGCCAGCAGTTTACGGTCACAGGGGGTCCCCTACGAGCAGTACTTC CASSLRSQGVPYEQYF
TRBJ1-5 TRBD1 - TRBV19 TGTGCCAGTAATCGGGACAGGGATCAGCCCCAGCATTTT CASNRDRDQPQHF
TRBJ1-1 - - TRBV2 TGTGCCAACCATTTGGACACTGAAGCTTTCTTT CANHLDTEAFF
TRBJ1-5 - - TRBV27 TGTGCCAGCAGTCTGAGAGGAGGGGAACAGCCCCAGCATTTT CASSLRGGEQPQHF
TRBJ1-1 - - TRBV5-1 TGCGCCAGCACCCTACAGGGAGGGTACGCTGAAGCTTTCTTT CASTLQGGYAEAFF
TRBJ1-2 - - TRBV4-1 TGCGCCAGCAGCCAAGTCGGCGGGGGAGGCTACACCTTC CASSQVGGGGYTF
TRBJ2-7 - - TRBV10-1 TGCGCCAGCAGTGATATCCCGACGGGTTCCGAGCAGTACTTC CASSDIPTGSEQYF
TRBJ2-7 - - TRBV18 TGTGCCAGCTCACCGGGCGGGATACCCGACTACGAGCAGTACTTC CASSPGGIPDYEQYF
TRBJ1-5 - once TRBV15 TGTGCCACCAGCAGAGAGCGTCAGCCCCAGCATTTT CATSRERQPQHF
TRBJ1-5 - - TRBV28 TGTGCCAGCAGTTTGGGAGACGGGAATCAGCCCCAGCATTTT CASSLGDGNQPQHF
TRBJ2-3 - - TRBV29-1 TGCAGCGTTAGCCCCAGCGGCCCAGATACGCAGTATTTT CSVSPSGPDTQYF
TRBJ1-5 - - TRBV6-1 TGTGCCAGCAGTGAAGTGGGGATGGGAGAGCCCCAGCATTTT CASSEVGMGEPQHF
TRBJ1-1 - - TRBV29-1 TGCAGCGTTTGGGGCAGGGCGAACACTGAAGCTTTCTTT CSVWGRANTEAFF
TRBJ2-2 TRBD2 - TRBV7-6 TGTGCCAGCAGCTTAGGTTCTAGCGGGAGCCCCGGGGAGCTGTTTTTT CASSLGSSGSPGELFF
TRBJ1-1 - - TRBV29-1 TGCAGCGTTGATCCTTACATGGGGGCAGAAGCTTTCTTT CSVDPYMGAEAFF
TRBJ1-2 - - TRBV6-5 TGTGCCAGCAGGACAGTGGGTCCTATAAACTATGGCTACACCTTC CASRTVGPINYGYTF
TRBJ1-1 - - TRBV30 TGTGCCTGGAGTCCTGCCGGGACTTTGAACACTGAAGCTTTCTTT CAWSPAGTLNTEAFF
TRBJ1-5 - - TRBV7-9 TGTGCCAGCAGCTGGGGGGATCTGCGAACCCCCTATAGCAATCAGCCCCAGCATTTT CASSWGDLRTPYSNQPQHF